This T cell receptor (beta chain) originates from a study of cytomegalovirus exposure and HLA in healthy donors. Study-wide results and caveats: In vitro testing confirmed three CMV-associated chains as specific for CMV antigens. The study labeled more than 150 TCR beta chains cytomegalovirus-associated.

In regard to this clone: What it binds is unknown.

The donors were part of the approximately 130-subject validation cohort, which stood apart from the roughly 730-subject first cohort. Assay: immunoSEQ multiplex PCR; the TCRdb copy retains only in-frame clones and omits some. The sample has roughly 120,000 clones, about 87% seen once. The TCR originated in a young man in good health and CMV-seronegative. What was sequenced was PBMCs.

CDR3 nucleotide sequence: TGTGCCAGCAGTTATGACAGGGCTCCTGGAAACACCATATATTTT. Its translation is CASSYDRAPGNTIYF. This chain uses TRBV6-5 with TRBJ1-3; 7 nucleotides align to TRBD1. The V segment lost 3 bases and the J segment 2 bases; nucleotides outside the gene matches: 4. Germline V CDR1 and CDR2: MNHEY, SVGAGI. CDR3 length: 15 residues.